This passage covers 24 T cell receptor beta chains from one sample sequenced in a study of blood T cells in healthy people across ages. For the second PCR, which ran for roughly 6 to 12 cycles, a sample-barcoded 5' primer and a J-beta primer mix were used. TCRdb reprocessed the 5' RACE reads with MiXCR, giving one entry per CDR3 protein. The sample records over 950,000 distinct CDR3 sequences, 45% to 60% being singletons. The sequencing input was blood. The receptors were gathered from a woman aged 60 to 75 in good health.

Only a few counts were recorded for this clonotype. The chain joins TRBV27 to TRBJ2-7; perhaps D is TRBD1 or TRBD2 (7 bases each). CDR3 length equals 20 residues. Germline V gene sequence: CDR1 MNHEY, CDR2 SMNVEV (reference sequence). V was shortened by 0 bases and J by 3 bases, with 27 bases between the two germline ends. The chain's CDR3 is CASSLSSPYHRGLQIYEQYF. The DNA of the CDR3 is TGTGCCAGCAGTTTATCGTCCCCATACCACAGGGGACTACAAATCTACGAGCAGTACTTC.

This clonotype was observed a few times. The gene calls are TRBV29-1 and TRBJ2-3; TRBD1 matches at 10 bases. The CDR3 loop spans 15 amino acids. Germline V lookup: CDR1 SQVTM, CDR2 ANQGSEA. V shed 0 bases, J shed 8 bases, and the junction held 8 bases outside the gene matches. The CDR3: CSVEEIGTGVITQYF. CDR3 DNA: TGCAGCGTTGAAGAAATTGGGACAGGGGTTATTACGCAGTATTTT.

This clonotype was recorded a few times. In DNA, the CDR3 is TGTGCCAGCAGTTACCCTCAGACTGGGGCGGAGACCCAGTACTTC. This sequence encodes CASSYPQTGAETQYF. This chain connects TRBV6-2 or TRBV6-3 to TRBJ2-5, with a tentative D call TRBD1 (5 bases). This CDR3 contains 15 residues. Germline CDR1 and CDR2: MNHEY and SVGEGT. V lost 2 bases and J lost 5, with 15 bases in between.

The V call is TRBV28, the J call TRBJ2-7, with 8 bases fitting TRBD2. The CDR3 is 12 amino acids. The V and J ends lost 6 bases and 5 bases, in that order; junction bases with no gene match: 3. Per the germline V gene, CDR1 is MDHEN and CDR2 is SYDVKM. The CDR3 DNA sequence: TGTGCCAGCAGACCGGGGGGGGACGAGCAGTACTTC. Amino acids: CASRPGGDEQYF.

The CDR3, as DNA: TGCAGCGTTGAACAAGGGGGCAAGCCCTACGAGCAGTACTTC. As protein: CSVEQGGKPYEQYF. The chain carries TRBV29-1 and TRBJ2-7; TRBD1 agrees at 7 bases. J was trimmed by 2 bases and V by 2 bases; bases with no gene match: 6. This CDR3 is built from 14 residues. Germline CDR1 SQVTM, CDR2 ANQGSEA.

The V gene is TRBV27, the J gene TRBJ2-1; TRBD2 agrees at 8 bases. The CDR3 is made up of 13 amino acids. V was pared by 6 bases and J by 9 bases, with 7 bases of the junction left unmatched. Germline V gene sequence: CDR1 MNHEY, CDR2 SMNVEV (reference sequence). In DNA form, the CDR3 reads TGTGCCAGCAGACAGACTAGCGCCGGTGAGCAGTTCTTC. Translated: CASRQTSAGEQFF.

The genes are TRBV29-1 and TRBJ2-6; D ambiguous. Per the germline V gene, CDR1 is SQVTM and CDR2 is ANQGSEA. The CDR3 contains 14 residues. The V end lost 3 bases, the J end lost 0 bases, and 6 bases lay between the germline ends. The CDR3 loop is CSVDRASGANVLTF. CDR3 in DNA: TGCAGCGTTGATCGGGCCTCTGGGGCCAACGTCCTGACTTTC.

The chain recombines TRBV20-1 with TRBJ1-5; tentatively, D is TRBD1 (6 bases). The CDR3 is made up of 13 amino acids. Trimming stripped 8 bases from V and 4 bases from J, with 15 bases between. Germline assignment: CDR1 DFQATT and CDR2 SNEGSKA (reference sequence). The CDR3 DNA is TGCAGTATGACAGGAGATCCAAATCAGCCCCAGCATTTT. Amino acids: CSMTGDPNQPQHF.

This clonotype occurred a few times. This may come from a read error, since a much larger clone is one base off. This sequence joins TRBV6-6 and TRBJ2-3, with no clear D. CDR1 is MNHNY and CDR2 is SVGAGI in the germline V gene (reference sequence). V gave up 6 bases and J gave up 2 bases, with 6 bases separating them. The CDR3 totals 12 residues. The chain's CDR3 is CASSYTTDTQYF. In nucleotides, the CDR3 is TGTGCCAGCAGCTATACCACAGATACGCAGTATTTT.

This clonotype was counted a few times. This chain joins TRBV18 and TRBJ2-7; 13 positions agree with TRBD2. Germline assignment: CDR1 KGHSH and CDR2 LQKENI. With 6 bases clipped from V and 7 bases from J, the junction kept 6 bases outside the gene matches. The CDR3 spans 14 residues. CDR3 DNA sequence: TGTGCCAGCTCCCGGACTAGCGGGAGAAATGAGCAGTACTTC. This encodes CASSRTSGRNEQYF.

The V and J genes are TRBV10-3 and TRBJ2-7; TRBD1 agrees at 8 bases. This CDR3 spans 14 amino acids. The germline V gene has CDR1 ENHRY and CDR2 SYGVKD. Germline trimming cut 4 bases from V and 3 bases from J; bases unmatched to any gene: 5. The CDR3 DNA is TGTGCCATCAGTGCTGGGACAGGATTCTACGAGCAGTACTTC. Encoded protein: CAISAGTGFYEQYF.

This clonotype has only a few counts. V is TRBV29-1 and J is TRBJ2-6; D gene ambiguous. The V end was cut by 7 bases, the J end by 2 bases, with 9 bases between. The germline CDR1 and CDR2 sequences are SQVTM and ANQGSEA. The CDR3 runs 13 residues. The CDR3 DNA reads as TGCAGCGCCGCGCCAACTGGGGCCAACGTCCTGACTTTC. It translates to CSAAPTGANVLTF.

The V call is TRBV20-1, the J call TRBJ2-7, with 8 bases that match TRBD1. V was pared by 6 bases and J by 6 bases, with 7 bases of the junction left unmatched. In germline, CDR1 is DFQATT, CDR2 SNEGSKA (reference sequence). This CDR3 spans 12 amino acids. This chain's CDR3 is CSASGQGGEQYF. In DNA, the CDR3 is TGCAGTGCAAGTGGACAGGGTGGCGAGCAGTACTTC.

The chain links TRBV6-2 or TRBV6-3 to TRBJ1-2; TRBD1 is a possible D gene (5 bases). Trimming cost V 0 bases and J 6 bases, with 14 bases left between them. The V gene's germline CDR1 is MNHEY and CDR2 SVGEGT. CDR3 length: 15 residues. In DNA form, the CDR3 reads TGTGCCAGCAGTTACTCCATCGTCCGGGACGATGGCTACACCTTC. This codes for CASSYSIVRDDGYTF.

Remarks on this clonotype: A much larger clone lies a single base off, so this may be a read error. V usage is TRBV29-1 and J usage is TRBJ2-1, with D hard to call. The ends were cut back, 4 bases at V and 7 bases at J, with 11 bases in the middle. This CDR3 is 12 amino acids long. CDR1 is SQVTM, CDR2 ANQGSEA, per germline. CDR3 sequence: CSVVGPVNEQFF. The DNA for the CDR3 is TGCAGCGTTGTGGGCCCAGTGAATGAGCAGTTCTTC.

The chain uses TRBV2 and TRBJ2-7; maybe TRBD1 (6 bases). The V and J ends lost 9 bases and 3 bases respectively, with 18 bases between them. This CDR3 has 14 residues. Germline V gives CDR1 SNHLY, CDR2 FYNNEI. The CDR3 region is CASRTGLIGYEQYF. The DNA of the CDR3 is TGTGCCAGTAGAACAGGGCTAATCGGCTACGAGCAGTACTTC.

DNA of the CDR3: TGCGCCAGCAGCCATAATAACAATGAGCAGTTCTTC. The encoded protein is CASSHNNNEQFF. J is TRBJ2-1 and V is TRBV4-1; no clear D. V was clipped by 3 bases and J by 5 bases, with 5 bases between them. There are 12 residues in the CDR3. Looked up from germline, CDR1 is MGHRA and CDR2 is YSYEKL.

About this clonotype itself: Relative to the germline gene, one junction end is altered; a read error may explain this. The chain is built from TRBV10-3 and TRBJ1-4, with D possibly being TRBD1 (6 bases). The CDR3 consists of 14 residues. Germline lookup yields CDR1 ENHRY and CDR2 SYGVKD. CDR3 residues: CAISGRDTNEKLFF. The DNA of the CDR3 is TGTGCCATCAGTGGTAGGGACACTAATGAAAAGCTGTTTTTT.

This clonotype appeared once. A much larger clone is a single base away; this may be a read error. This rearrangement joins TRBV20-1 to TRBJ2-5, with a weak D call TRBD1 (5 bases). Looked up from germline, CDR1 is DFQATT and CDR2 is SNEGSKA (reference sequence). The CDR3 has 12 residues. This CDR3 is CSGVRQQETQYF. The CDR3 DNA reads TGCAGCGGAGTACGACAGCAAGAGACCCAGTACTTC.

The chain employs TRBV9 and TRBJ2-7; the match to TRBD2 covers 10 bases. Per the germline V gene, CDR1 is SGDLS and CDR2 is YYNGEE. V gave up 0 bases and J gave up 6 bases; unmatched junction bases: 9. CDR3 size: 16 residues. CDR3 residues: CASSVDFLAGVGEQYF. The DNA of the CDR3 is TGTGCCAGCAGCGTAGATTTTCTAGCGGGAGTTGGCGAGCAGTACTTC.

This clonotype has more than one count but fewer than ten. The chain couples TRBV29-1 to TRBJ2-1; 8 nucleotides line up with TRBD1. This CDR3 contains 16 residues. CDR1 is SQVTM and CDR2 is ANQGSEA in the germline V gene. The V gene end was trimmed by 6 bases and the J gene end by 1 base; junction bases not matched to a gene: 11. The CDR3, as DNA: TGCAGCGTGGGAGGTAGGACAGGGTTTTCCTACAATGAGCAGTTCTTC. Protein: CSVGGRTGFSYNEQFF.

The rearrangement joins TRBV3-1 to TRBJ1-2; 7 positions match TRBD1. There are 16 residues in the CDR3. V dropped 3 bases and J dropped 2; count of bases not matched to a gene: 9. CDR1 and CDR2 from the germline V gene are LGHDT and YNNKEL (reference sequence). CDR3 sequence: CASSHRQGGSNYGYTF. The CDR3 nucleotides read TGTGCCAGCAGCCATCGACAGGGAGGGTCCAACTATGGCTACACCTTC.

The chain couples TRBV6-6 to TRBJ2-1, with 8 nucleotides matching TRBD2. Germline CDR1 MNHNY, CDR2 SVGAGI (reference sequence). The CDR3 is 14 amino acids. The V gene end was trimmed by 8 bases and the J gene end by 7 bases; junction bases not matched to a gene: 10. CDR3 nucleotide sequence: TGTGCCAGCCGACAGGCGGGAGGTGGGAATGAGCAGTTCTTC. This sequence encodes CASRQAGGGNEQFF.

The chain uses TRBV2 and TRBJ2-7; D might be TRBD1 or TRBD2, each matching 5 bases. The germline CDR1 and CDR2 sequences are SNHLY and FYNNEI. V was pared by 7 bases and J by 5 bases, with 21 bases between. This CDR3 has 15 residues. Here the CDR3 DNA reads TGTGCCAGCATGGGGGTTAGAGGGGTTAGAAACGAGCAGTACTTC. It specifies CASMGVRGVRNEQYF.